Given below is one T cell receptor beta chain in context. The data originate from a study of cytomegalovirus exposure and HLA in healthy donors. The primer mix had 60 Vbeta and 13 Jbeta primers. Sequencing was performed with immunoSEQ multiplex PCR; in TCRdb, only in-frame clones are kept and a portion is missing. The sample yields roughly 66,000 clones, around 76% seen once. V trimming: 0 bases; J trimming: 1 base; junction bases outside the gene matches: 0. CDR3 length equals 16 residues. CDR1 is LGHNA and CDR2 is YNFKEQ in the germline V gene. Whereas donors were nominally healthy upon sampling, unrecorded immune exposures were probable.

This TCR came from a man aged 45-65 years in good health and CMV-seronegative. Material for sequencing was PBMCs. This chain joins TRBV4-2 and TRBJ2-3; TRBD2 agrees at 11 bases. DNA for the CDR3: TGTGCCAGCAGCCAAGAGACTAGCGGGGGCACAGATACGCAGTATTTT. Protein product: CASSQETSGGTDTQYF.